The 21 T cell receptor beta chains given below trace back to one sample, sequenced in a study of blood T cell repertoires in COVID-19. TCRdb keeps only in-frame clones here, not all; method: immunoSEQ multiplex PCR. The repertoire holds roughly 240,000 clones, with approximately 85% as singletons. Specimen: peripheral blood. These receptors all stem from a man aged 45-65 years with COVID-19, enrolled during active disease.

This sequence joins TRBV11-2 and TRBJ2-1, with 11 positions matching TRBD2. The length of the CDR3 is 17 residues. CDR1 is SGHAT and CDR2 is FQNNGV in the germline V gene. Trimming cost V 3 bases and J 3 bases; bases outside gene matches: 7. The CDR3 region is CASSFDKGLADYNEQFF. The CDR3 DNA follows: TGTGCCAGCAGCTTCGATAAGGGACTAGCGGACTACAATGAGCAGTTCTTC.

The chain recombines TRBV7-2 with TRBJ1-1; D is uncertain. The germline V gene encodes CDR1 SGHTA and CDR2 FQGNSA. The CDR3 runs 12 residues. Trimming shortened V by 6 bases and J by 0 bases, and 5 bases separated the two germline ends. This chain's CDR3 is CASREMNTEAFF. The CDR3 DNA reads TGTGCCAGCAGAGAGATGAACACTGAAGCTTTCTTT. Drawing the rest from reference TRBV7-2 and TRBJ1-1, the complete variable domain is GAGVSQSPSNKVTEKGKDVELRCDPISGHTALYWYRQSLGQGLEFLIYFQGNSAPDKSGLPSDRFSAERTGGSVSTLTIQRTQQEDSAVYLCASREMNTEAFFGQGTRLTVV.

This sequence joins TRBV19 and TRBJ1-6, with a weak D call TRBD1 (5 bases). The CDR3 is 15 amino acids. Germline CDR1 is LNHDA and CDR2 is SQIVND (reference sequence). The V end lost 3 bases, the J end lost 7 bases, and 13 bases lay between the germline ends. The CDR3 protein is CASSMGRQSNSPLHF. The CDR3 DNA follows: TGTGCCAGTAGTATGGGCCGACAGAGCAATTCACCCCTCCACTTT.

V and J are TRBV12-3 or TRBV12-4 and TRBJ2-2; a weak D match, TRBD2 (6 bases). Trimming cost V 6 bases and J 8 bases, with 13 bases left between them. This CDR3 contains 13 residues. The CDR3 DNA reads TGTGCCAGCAGGTGGACGGCGGGGGGGGAGCTGTTTTTT. Translation: CASRWTAGGELFF.

This chain links TRBV19 with TRBJ1-1; possible D gene TRBD1, 6 bases. This CDR3 region has 11 residues. Germline V gene lookup returns CDR1 LNHDA and CDR2 SQIVND (reference sequence). Trimming shortened V by 10 bases and J by 12 bases, and 18 bases separated the two germline ends. CDR3 sequence reads: CATTGSTLSFF. The CDR3 DNA sequence: TGTGCCACCACAGGGAGTACTTTGTCTTTCTTT.

This rearrangement joins TRBV25-1 to TRBJ2-1, with 9 positions matching TRBD1. The germline V gene has CDR1 MGHDK and CDR2 SYGVNS. V shed 6 bases, J shed 5 bases, and the junction held 8 bases outside the gene matches. The length of the CDR3 is 15 residues. CDR3 region: CASRAPGTGNNEQFF. As DNA, the CDR3 is TGTGCCAGCAGAGCCCCCGGGACAGGGAACAATGAGCAGTTCTTC.

The genes are TRBV19 and TRBJ1-4, with D perhaps TRBD1 (5 bases). V dropped 5 bases and J dropped 2 bases, with 15 bases sitting between them. CDR3 size: 16 residues. The germline V gene encodes CDR1 LNHDA and CDR2 SQIVND (reference sequence). The CDR3 loop reads CASSLNRKGTNEKLFF. The DNA for the CDR3 is TGTGCCAGTAGTCTAAACAGGAAAGGCACTAATGAAAAACTGTTTTTT.

V is TRBV6-2 or TRBV6-3 and J is TRBJ2-6; D is ambiguous. Trimming cost V 2 bases and J 0 bases, with 11 bases left between them. In germline, CDR1 is MNHEY, CDR2 SVGEGT. This CDR3 is 17 amino acids long. CDR3 protein: CASSYGGSSSGANVLTF. In DNA, the CDR3 is TGTGCCAGCAGTTACGGCGGCAGCAGCTCTGGGGCCAACGTCCTGACTTTC.

V gene TRBV9 combines with J gene TRBJ1-1; 8 positions match TRBD1. CDR3 size: 18 residues. Per the germline V gene, CDR1 is SGDLS and CDR2 is YYNGEE. J lost 2 bases, V lost 3 bases, and 15 bases had no gene match. For the CDR3, the DNA is TGTGCCAGCAGCGCGTACGCCCAGACAGGGGTTCGTAACACTGAAGCTTTCTTT. Translating gives CASSAYAQTGVRNTEAFF.

The chain is built from TRBV30 and TRBJ1-5, with 11 bases identical to TRBD1. Germline V CDR1 and CDR2: GTSNPN, SVGIG (reference sequence). The CDR3 loop spans 15 amino acids. V trimming: 5 bases; J trimming: 1 base; junction bases outside the gene matches: 4. CDR3 coding DNA: TGTGCCTGGCGGACAGGGGGCCTGAGCAATCAGCCCCAGCATTTT. Translated: CAWRTGGLSNQPQHF.

The chain joins TRBV15 to TRBJ1-5; D gene uncertain. Trimming took off 4 bases at V and 6 bases at J, with 16 bases between the two ends. The CDR3 has 15 amino acids. Germline V gene lookup returns CDR1 LNHNV and CDR2 YYDKDF (reference sequence). The CDR3 DNA follows: TGTGCCACCAGCACGAGGCTCGCCGGGAGTCAGCCCCAGCATTTT. As protein: CATSTRLAGSQPQHF.

This clone occurred a few times. The chain couples TRBV21-1 to TRBJ2-3; the table's D call, TRBD1, was not checked against the DNA. TRBV21-1 is a pseudogene locus. The length of the CDR3 is 15 residues. CDR3: CASSKGGDSTDTQYF. CDR3 nucleotides: TGTGCCAGCAGCAAAGGGGGGGACAGTACAGATACGCAGTATTTT.

V gene TRBV2 combines with J gene TRBJ1-2; D is unclear. The germline V gene has CDR1 SNHLY and CDR2 FYNNEI. V was cut by 10 bases and J by 0 bases, with 15 bases left in between. This CDR3 region has 14 residues. The CDR3 bases are TGTGCCATGACGGACTTACACCCTAACTATGGCTACACCTTC. Encoded protein: CAMTDLHPNYGYTF.

This sequence joins TRBV12-3 or TRBV12-4 and TRBJ1-1; D gene unclear. V was clipped by 7 bases and J by 0 bases, with 3 bases between them. The CDR3 has 11 residues. CDR3 amino acids: CASTLNTEAFF. In nucleotides, the CDR3 is TGTGCCAGCACCTTGAACACTGAAGCTTTCTTT.

The V gene is TRBV30, the J gene TRBJ1-2; D is ambiguous. The germline gives CDR1 GTSNPN, CDR2 SVGIG (reference sequence). This CDR3 has 13 amino acids. Trimming pared 2 bases from V and 3 bases from J, leaving 10 bases between. CDR3 bases: TGTGCCTGGAGTCCCGTACAAGACTATGGCTACACCTTC. It is translated as CAWSPVQDYGYTF.

Notes on this clone: Germline is not matched at one junction end, which may reflect a read error. The chain combines TRBV20-1 with TRBJ1-2, with D possibly matching TRBD1 (6 bases). The CDR3 has 11 residues. CDR1 is DFQATT and CDR2 is SNEGSKA in the germline V gene (reference sequence). The CDR3 protein is CSARGQYGYTF. The CDR3 nucleotides read TGCAGTGCCAGAGGACAGTATGGCTACACCTTC.

For the CDR3, the DNA is TGTGCCAGCACCGAGCTTAGAAATCAGCCCCAGCATTTT. It specifies CASTELRNQPQHF. The V call is TRBV6-5, the J call TRBJ1-5, with D unclear. Per the germline V gene, CDR1 is MNHEY and CDR2 is SVGAGI. This CDR3 spans 13 amino acids. V lost 7 bases, J lost 4 bases, and 11 bases lay in between.

This chain joins TRBV3-1 (or the pseudogene TRBV3-2) and TRBJ1-5, with a weak D call TRBD1 (5 bases). V was trimmed by 4 bases and J by 7 bases, leaving 11 bases between them. This CDR3 comprises 13 residues. From germline, CDR1 is LGHDT and CDR2 YNNKEL (reference sequence). CDR3 nucleotides: TGTGCCAGCAGCCCGACAGAATACCAGCCCCAGCATTTT. Translation gives CASSPTEYQPQHF.

The gene calls are TRBV4-2 and TRBJ2-5; weak D call: TRBD2 (6 bases). The CDR3 contains 14 residues. CDR1 LGHNA and CDR2 YNFKEQ come from the germline V gene. Deletions cut 0 bases from V and 5 bases from J, with 10 bases between. The CDR3 coding sequence is TGTGCCAGCAGCCAAGATAGACTAGGGGAGACCCAGTACTTC. Translating it yields CASSQDRLGETQYF.

The J gene is TRBJ2-3, the V gene TRBV19; D is possibly TRBD1 (7 bases). Germline CDR1 reads LNHDA; CDR2 reads SQIVND (reference sequence). The CDR3 covers 16 residues. Deletions cut 4 bases from V and 2 bases from J, with 16 bases between. The CDR3 region is CASSTTGSGVTDTQYF. The CDR3 nucleotides are TGTGCCAGTAGTACGACAGGGTCGGGAGTCACAGATACGCAGTATTTT.

The CDR3 loop reads CASSKDPGQGNEQYF. The CDR3 coding sequence is TGTGCCAGCAGCAAAGACCCGGGACAGGGTAACGAGCAGTACTTC. The chain combines TRBV13 with TRBJ2-7; 9 bases line up with TRBD1. CDR1 is PRHDT, CDR2 FYEKMQ, per germline (reference sequence). J gave up 5 bases and V 5 bases, and 10 bases lay outside the gene matches. The CDR3 sequence is 15 residues long.